The 24 T cell receptor beta chains presented below share a single source sample, sequenced in a study of T cell clonality in common variable immunodeficiency. The assay was immunoSEQ multiplex PCR, and TCRdb's table has in-frame clones only and misses some. The sample holds tens of thousands of clones, and no clone turns up only once. The material sequenced was peripheral blood mononuclear cells. Receptor source: a person between 18 and 75 years old in good health.

In its sample, this clone was seen many times. The observed sequence ends 3 residues before the CDR3 terminus, with the missing tail filled in from the germline J gene. The chain couples TRBV5-1 to TRBJ2-1; TRBD2 agrees at 7 bases. Trimming cost V 0 bases and J 3 bases; bases outside gene matches: 3. Per the germline V gene, CDR1 is SGHRS and CDR2 is YFSETQ. This CDR3 is 15 amino acids long. CDR3 DNA, as far as it was read: TGCGCCAGCAGCTTGGGACTAGCAGTCTACAATGAG. This codes for CASSLGLAVYNE. Given in full, the CDR3 is CASSLGLAVYNEQFF.

In its sample, this clone was seen many times. The missing CDR3 end, 3 residues past where the read stops, is filled in from the germline J gene. The chain combines TRBV29-1 with TRBJ2-1; 13 nucleotides match TRBD2. The germline gives CDR1 SQVTM, CDR2 ANQGSEA. The CDR3 runs 19 residues. V lost 4 bases and J lost 0; bases outside the gene matches: 12. The CDR3 DNA, read in part, is TGCAGCGTTGCAAACCCCGGGACTAGCGGGGTTAGCTCCTACAATGAG. Translation: CSVANPGTSGVSSYNE. The whole CDR3 protein reads CSVANPGTSGVSSYNEQFF.

This clone occurred many times. Read sequence stops 3 residues before the CDR3 end, and the germline J gene provides the missing end. The genes are TRBV2 and TRBJ1-2, with TRBD1 matching 11 bases. Per the germline V gene, CDR1 is SNHLY and CDR2 is FYNNEI. CDR3 length: 15 residues. Germline trimming cut 3 bases from V and 6 bases from J; bases unmatched to any gene: 6. Partial CDR3 DNA: TGTGCCAGCAGTGACTCCGGGACAGGGGGGAATGGC. It specifies CASSDSGTGGNG. In full, the CDR3 reads CASSDSGTGGNGYTF.

This clone has ten or more counts. The read terminates 3 residues ahead of where the CDR3 ends, so the germline J gene completes it. The V gene is TRBV20-1, the J gene TRBJ2-7; 10 nucleotides match TRBD1. Germline V gene lookup returns CDR1 DFQATT and CDR2 SNEGSKA (reference sequence). Trimming took 6 bases from V and 0 from J; bases not matched to a gene: 5. This CDR3 is 14 amino acids long. The sequenced part of the CDR3 DNA is TGCAGTGCGGGACAGGGGTCCAGCTCCTACGAG. Translating it yields CSAGQGSSSYE. The full CDR3 reads CSAGQGSSSYEQYF.

Many counts were recorded for this clone. The DNA ends 3 residues before the CDR3 does, and the rest of the CDR3 is filled in from the germline J gene. The J gene is TRBJ1-2, the V gene TRBV29-1, with TRBD1 as a possible D gene (5 bases). Germline assignment: CDR1 SQVTM and CDR2 ANQGSEA. The CDR3 is made up of 12 amino acids. The CDR3 here is CSVEAQGRGYTF. The part of the CDR3 DNA that was read is TGCAGCGTTGAAGCGCAGGGAAGAGGC.

This clone was detected only a few times. The read stops 3 residues short of the end of the CDR3; the missing end is completed from the germline J gene. The V call is TRBV18, the J call TRBJ2-3; 7 positions match TRBD2. This CDR3 contains 15 residues. From germline, CDR1 is KGHSH and CDR2 LQKENI. The ends lost 6 bases at V and 3 bases at J; junction bases unmatched: 9. CDR3 in amino acids: CASSELARGTDTQYF. The DNA read from the CDR3 is TGTGCCAGCTCCGAACTAGCGAGAGGGACAGATACG.

This clone has ten or more counts. Read data end 3 residues before the CDR3 end; the end is taken from the germline J gene. The chain recombines TRBV7-9 with TRBJ2-2; D is possibly TRBD1 (6 bases). The CDR3 covers 15 residues. Trimming took 4 bases from V and 1 from J, leaving 10 bases between them. Germline values: CDR1 SEHNR, CDR2 FQNEAQ (reference sequence). CDR3 loop: CASSSETGNTGELFF. The covered CDR3 bases are TGTGCCAGCAGCTCCGAGACAGGGAACACCGGGGAG.

There are many counts of this clone. The CDR3 end is not reached by the read, which stops 3 residues before it; the germline J gene fills it in. The rearrangement uses TRBV4-2 and TRBJ2-7; D gene uncertain. This CDR3 has 15 residues. Germline CDR1 reads LGHNA; CDR2 reads YNFKEQ. V lost 0 bases and J 0 bases, leaving 9 bases between the germline ends. The CDR3 loop reads CASSQERQSSYEQYF. CDR3 DNA, as far as it was read: TGTGCCAGCAGCCAAGAGCGGCAAAGCTCCTACGAG.

Many counts were recorded for this clone. The sequenced part of the CDR3 DNA is TGTGCCAGCAGCTACAGGGTTGACGGGGAG. Amino acid sequence: CASSYRVDGE. Given in full, the CDR3 is CASSYRVDGELFF. The chain is built from TRBV4-2 and TRBJ2-2, with D possibly TRBD1 on 6 matching bases. Read coverage stops 3 residues before the CDR3 terminus; the germline J gene supplies the remainder. Between the trimmed V and J ends, which lost 5 bases and 7 bases, there was a span of 11 bases. In germline, CDR1 is LGHNA, CDR2 YNFKEQ. The CDR3 length is 13 residues.

In its sample, this clone was seen many times. The junction departs from germline at one end; a sequencing error may be responsible. Read sequence stops 3 residues before the CDR3 end, and the germline J gene provides the missing end. V is TRBV4-2 and J is TRBJ2-1; TRBD2 agrees at 11 bases. The CDR3 totals 18 residues. From germline, CDR1 is LGHNA and CDR2 YNFKEQ. This CDR3 reads CASSHSTSGTTYSNEQFF. Partial CDR3 DNA: TGCGCCAGCAGCCATTCGACTAGCGGGACTACCTATTCCAATGAG.

This clone appeared many times. The read ends 3 residues shy of where the CDR3 ends; the end is completed using the germline J gene. This chain links TRBV10-3 with TRBJ2-2, with D possibly being TRBD2 (6 bases). There are 16 residues in the CDR3. Trimming left V 2 bases short and J 0 bases short, with 10 bases between. CDR1 is ENHRY and CDR2 is SYGVKD in the germline V gene. The CDR3 sequence is CAISEQKRANTGELFF. The sequenced CDR3 bases are TGTGCCATCAGTGAGCAAAAGCGGGCGAACACCGGGGAG.

This clone was recorded many times. Partial CDR3 DNA: TGTGCCAGCTCACCATCTCAGGGGGCGAGCTCTGAA. Its translation is CASSPSQGASSE. The entire CDR3 protein reads CASSPSQGASSEAFF. J is TRBJ1-1 and V is TRBV18; 8 nucleotides agree with TRBD1. With the read ending 3 residues before the CDR3 end, the germline J gene is used to fill in that end. V lost 2 bases and J lost 6; bases outside the gene matches: 8. This CDR3 contains 15 residues. CDR1 KGHSH and CDR2 LQKENI come from the germline V gene.

This clone was counted many times. The read gets to within 3 residues of the CDR3 end, and the germline J gene fills in the rest. V is TRBV13 and J is TRBJ2-7; the match to TRBD2 covers 8 bases. V shed 8 bases, J shed 6 bases, and the junction held 3 bases outside the gene matches. From germline, CDR1 is PRHDT and CDR2 FYEKMQ (reference sequence). This CDR3 region has 11 residues. The CDR3 is CASGREAEQYF. CDR3 DNA (partial): TGTGCCAGCGGGCGGGAGGCCGAG.

This clone was picked up many times. The CDR3 end lies 3 residues beyond the end of the read and is filled in from the germline J gene. V and J are TRBV5-1 and TRBJ2-7, with a possible D match to TRBD2 (5 bases). Between the trimmed V and J ends, which lost 0 bases and 0 bases, there was a span of 10 bases. This CDR3 contains 15 residues. The germline CDR1 and CDR2 sequences are SGHRS and YFSETQ. Here the CDR3 reads CASSLASRSSYEQYF. Partial CDR3 DNA: TGCGCCAGCAGCTTGGCTAGCCGGAGCTCCTACGAG.

There are many counts of this clone. The read stops 3 residues short of the end of the CDR3; the missing end is completed from the germline J gene. The V and J genes are TRBV6-2 or TRBV6-3 and TRBJ2-5; the match to TRBD1 covers 8 bases. Germline CDR1 is MNHEY and CDR2 is SVGEGT. CDR3 length: 14 residues. With 6 bases clipped from V and 0 bases from J, the junction kept 3 bases outside the gene matches. This CDR3 reads CASSWTGNQETQYF. CDR3 DNA, as far as it was read: TGTGCCAGCAGCTGGACAGGGAACCAAGAGACC.

Many counts were recorded for this clone. The read stops 3 residues short of the end of the CDR3; the missing end is completed from the germline J gene. The chain recombines TRBV20-1 with TRBJ2-7; TRBD2 might be the D (6 bases). The V and J ends lost 2 bases and 0 bases respectively, with 8 bases between them. The CDR3 has 13 residues. CDR1 and CDR2 from the germline V gene are DFQATT and SNEGSKA (reference sequence). CDR3 sequence reads: CSARSGYSYEQYF. The CDR3 bases that were read are TGCAGTGCTAGAAGCGGGTACTCCTACGAG.

This clone has a count of ten or more. The missing CDR3 end, 3 residues past where the read stops, is filled in from the germline J gene. The genes are TRBV6-2 or TRBV6-3 and TRBJ2-5, with 8 positions matching TRBD1. Germline V gene data show CDR1 as MNHEY and CDR2 as SVGEGT. Unmatched junction bases numbered 7, after V lost 8 bases and J lost 5 bases. The CDR3 has 13 residues. The chain's CDR3 is CASRPYRGETQYF. The covered CDR3 bases are TGTGCCAGCCGACCGTACAGGGGGGAGACC.

This clone was counted between two and nine times. Here the CDR3 reads CASSELTGHTEAFF. Incomplete CDR3 DNA: TGTGCCAGCAGTGAGTTGACAGGTCACACTGAA. V usage is TRBV2 and J usage is TRBJ1-1; TRBD1 is a possible D gene (6 bases). The read finishes 3 residues shy of the CDR3 end, and the germline J gene is used to complete it. V was clipped by 3 bases and J by 3 bases, with 11 bases between them. The germline V gene encodes CDR1 SNHLY and CDR2 FYNNEI. The CDR3 has 14 residues.

This clone has a count of ten or more. The CDR3 end lies 3 residues beyond the end of the read and is filled in from the germline J gene. The J gene is TRBJ1-2, the V gene TRBV30; 8 bases agree with TRBD1. Germline loops: CDR1 GTSNPN, CDR2 SVGIG (reference sequence). CDR3 length: 13 residues. CDR3 DNA (partial): TGTGCCTGGAGCGACAGGGGAGTGGGGGGC. This codes for CAWSDRGVGG. The entire CDR3 is CAWSDRGVGGYTF.

This clone was detected many times. The sequenced fragment ends 3 residues before the CDR3 boundary, so the rest is inferred from the germline J gene. This sequence joins TRBV20-1 and TRBJ2-5, with a weak D call TRBD1 (5 bases). The CDR3 runs 16 residues. Trimming pared 3 bases from V and 4 bases from J, leaving 21 bases between. Germline-derived CDR1 and CDR2 are DFQATT and SNEGSKA (reference sequence). CDR3 amino acids: CSASTLQVRTRETQYF. CDR3 bases read: TGCAGTGCTAGCACCCTACAGGTGCGGACAAGAGAGACC.

In this sample, this clone turned up many times. The read ends 3 residues early relative to the CDR3; the germline J gene fills the gap. V usage is TRBV10-1 and J usage is TRBJ2-3, with D possibly being TRBD2 (5 bases). V was pared by 2 bases and J by 8 bases, with 14 bases between. The CDR3 length is 14 residues. Germline CDR1 and CDR2: WNHNN and SYGVQD (reference sequence). The part of the CDR3 DNA that was read is TGCGCCAGCAGTGAGCAAACTCTCCGGGGTACG. This codes for CASSEQTLRGT. The full CDR3 sequence reads CASSEQTLRGTQYF.

This clone was counted many times. The CDR3 end lies 3 residues beyond the end of the read and is filled in from the germline J gene. This chain connects TRBV4-1 to TRBJ2-7; 15 nucleotides align to TRBD2. V gave up 4 bases and J gave up 6 bases; unmatched junction bases: 13. The CDR3 length is 18 residues. CDR1 MGHRA and CDR2 YSYEKL come from the germline V gene. Partial CDR3 DNA: TGCGCCAGCAGCCGTCTTCAAGGACTAGCGGGAGGGCCGAGCGAG. Translated: CASSRLQGLAGGPSE. The whole CDR3 is CASSRLQGLAGGPSEQYF.

This clone was seen many times. The covered CDR3 bases are TGCAGTGCTAGATCAACTGGGACTAGCTCCTACAATGAG. Translated: CSARSTGTSSYNE. From start to end, the CDR3 is CSARSTGTSSYNEQFF. J is TRBJ2-1 and V is TRBV20-1; 8 positions agree with TRBD2. With the read ending 3 residues before the CDR3 end, the germline J gene is used to fill in that end. V lost 2 bases to trimming and J lost 0 bases; unmatched junction nucleotides: 6. The CDR3 contains 16 residues. CDR1 DFQATT and CDR2 SNEGSKA come from the germline V gene (reference sequence).

Ten or more counts support this clone. The read gets to within 3 residues of the CDR3 end, and the germline J gene fills in the rest. The chain employs TRBV3-1 (or the pseudogene TRBV3-2) and TRBJ2-5; D might be TRBD2 (5 bases). There are 14 residues in the CDR3. With 0 bases removed from V and 4 bases from J, the gap between germline ends came to 9 bases. The V gene's germline CDR1 is LGHDT and CDR2 YNNKEL (reference sequence). The DNA read from the CDR3 is TGTGCCAGCAGCCAAGAGTTGGCGGGAGAGACC. It specifies CASSQELAGET. The CDR3 in full is CASSQELAGETQYF.